This TCR beta chain is drawn from a study of T cell changes during pregnancy in multiple sclerosis. The germline V gene encodes CDR1 SGDLS and CDR2 YYNGEE. Trimming took 4 bases from V and 5 from J, leaving 9 bases between them. The CDR3 is made up of 13 amino acids. TCRdb's copy holds only in-frame clones and misses some; the assay was immunoSEQ multiplex PCR. The data hold over 45,000 clones, with over 85% observed a single time. Sequencing used CD8+ T cells from peripheral blood mononuclear cells, obtained in the third trimester of pregnancy. This receptor was obtained from a female donor with multiple sclerosis, enrolled in a pregnancy study. This chain uses TRBV9 with TRBJ2-2; D is unclear. This chain's CDR3 is CASSQSSTGELFF. Written as DNA, the CDR3 is TGTGCCAGCAGCCAGTCGTCTACCGGGGAGCTGTTTTTT.